The present T cell receptor (beta chain) was sequenced within a study of neurological immune-mediated disorders. Time point in this sample: technical triplicate 3. The sorted libraries were made from around 980,000 CD4+ or CD8+ T cells. Synthesis of cDNA was accomplished via 5'RACE employing 10-nucleotide random UMIs. TCRdb re-derived calls from the 5' RACE reads in MiXCR, one entry per CDR3 protein. The sample yields 25,000 to 30,000 distinct CDR3 sequences, around 16% seen once. This clonotype was seen repeatedly, ten times or more. Its cognate antigen is unknown. Findings and limits, study-wide: No expanded-clone CDR3 amino acid sequence recurred across subjects, suggesting private TCR-beta repertoires.

The specimen sequenced was CD4+ T cells from blood. The clonotype comes from a female donor with HTLV-1-associated myelopathy (HAM/TSP).

The CDR3, as DNA: TGTGCCAGCAGCTTGGCCGGGGGCGTTTCACCCCTCCACTTT. Translation gives CASSLAGGVSPLHF. The J gene is TRBJ1-6, the V gene TRBV5-5, with a possible D match to TRBD1 (6 bases). V was trimmed by 0 bases and J by 9 bases, leaving 10 bases between them. CDR1 SGHKS and CDR2 YYEKEE come from the germline V gene (reference sequence). This CDR3 comprises 14 residues.